This TCR beta chain was observed in a study of control samples from healthy donors and cancer patients. Clones were read by immunoSEQ multiplex PCR, and TCRdb kept only the in-frame ones, dropping some. The table lists about 170,000 clones, 90% to 95% of them singletons. Germline lookup yields CDR1 SGHVS and CDR2 FQNEAQ. The CDR3 is 15 residues long. V shed 4 bases and J 1 base; nucleotides not matched to a gene: 3. The receptor was derived from a woman in her 30s in good health. Sequencing was done on a sample of blood. The chain links TRBV7-8 to TRBJ2-7; 11 nucleotides line up with TRBD2. As DNA, the CDR3 is TGTGCCAGCAGCTCTCGACTAGCGGGGTCCTACGAGCAGTACTTC. This gives the protein CASSSRLAGSYEQYF.